One and the same sample provided the 24 T cell receptor beta chains below, sequenced in a study of identical twins. MiXCR, applied by TCRdb to the 5' RACE reads, yields one record per CDR3 protein. The table records 1.5 million to 2 million distinct CDR3 sequences, under 35% of them present only once. The sample consisted of cord blood. All receptors come from a newborn girl in good health.

The sample holds a few counts of this clonotype. V usage is TRBV3-1 and J usage is TRBJ2-3; TRBD2 is a possible D gene (6 bases). The CDR3 is 14 amino acids. V shed 5 bases and J shed 2 bases, with 11 bases lying between them. The germline V gene encodes CDR1 LGHDT and CDR2 YNNKEL (reference sequence). The CDR3 sequence is CASSAGPNTDTQYF. CDR3 DNA sequence: TGTGCCAGCAGCGCGGGACCAAACACAGATACGCAGTATTTT.

The chain has TRBV2 and TRBJ1-6, with D possibly TRBD1 on 6 matching bases. CDR3 length equals 16 residues. CDR1 SNHLY and CDR2 FYNNEI come from the germline V gene. V lost 5 bases and J lost 6, with 17 bases in between. DNA of the CDR3: TGTGCCAGCAGTAACTTTGGGGGACAAGTTAATTCACCCCTCCACTTT. As protein: CASSNFGGQVNSPLHF. Full variable domain (remainder filled in from reference TRBV2 and TRBJ1-6): EPEVTQTPSHQVTQMGQEVILRCVPISNHLYFYWYRQILGQKVEFLVSFYNNEISEKSEIFDDQFSVERPDGSNFTLKIRSTKLEDSAMYFCASSNFGGQVNSPLHFGNGTRLTVT.

This clonotype turned up a few times. The J gene is TRBJ2-7, the V gene TRBV6-5; TRBD2 matches 7 bases. V was clipped by 0 bases and J by 7 bases; unmatched bases: 12. CDR1 and CDR2 (germline): MNHEY, SVGAGI. This CDR3 comprises 16 residues. CDR3 in DNA: TGTGCCAGCAGTTACTCTAGGACTAGAAGCTACAATGAGCAGTACTTC. This gives the protein CASSYSRTRSYNEQYF.

This clonotype was picked up a small number of times. The rearrangement links TRBV9 to TRBJ2-1, with D uncertain. The CDR3 runs to 13 residues. Germline V gives CDR1 SGDLS, CDR2 YYNGEE. V lost 2 bases to trimming and J lost 2 bases, with 5 bases between them. CDR3 in amino acids: CASSVRPYNEQFF. The CDR3, as DNA: TGTGCCAGCAGCGTGAGGCCCTACAATGAGCAGTTCTTC.

This clonotype was seen only a few times. The chain joins TRBV4-2 to TRBJ2-1; D gene uncertain. The germline V gene has CDR1 LGHNA and CDR2 YNFKEQ. Trimming took off 4 bases at V and 2 bases at J, with 9 bases between the two ends. This CDR3 region has 14 residues. The DNA of the CDR3 is TGTGCCAGCAGCCTGGTCTTTACCTACAATGAGCAGTTCTTC. Its translation is CASSLVFTYNEQFF.

With respect to this clonotype: Germline is not matched at one junction end, which may reflect a read error. Written as DNA, the CDR3 is TGCGCCGGCAGTTCGAACATAGGACAGAACTATGGCTACACCTTC. Its translation: CAGSSNIGQNYGYTF. J is TRBJ1-2 and V is TRBV5-1; weak D call: TRBD1 (6 bases). The CDR3 spans 15 residues. Per germline, CDR1 SGHRS and CDR2 YFSETQ.

The chain combines TRBV6-6 with TRBJ2-5, with 13 bases lining up with TRBD2. The V segment lost 7 bases and the J segment 8 bases; nucleotides outside the gene matches: 4. Germline loops: CDR1 MNHNY, CDR2 SVGAGI (reference sequence). The CDR3 runs to 13 residues. CDR3 loop: CASNGLAGDTQYF. For the CDR3, the DNA is TGTGCCAGCAACGGACTAGCGGGAGACACCCAGTACTTC.

This clonotype was detected many times. The CDR3 loop reads CSVEKGLRDGYTF. The CDR3 DNA reads as TGCAGCGTTGAGAAAGGGCTAAGGGATGGCTACACCTTC. The rearrangement links TRBV29-1 to TRBJ1-2, with no clear D. The CDR3 consists of 13 residues. Germline CDR1 is SQVTM and CDR2 is ANQGSEA. V lost 3 bases to trimming and J lost 6 bases, with 14 bases between them.

The chain carries TRBV6-6 and TRBJ2-1; D is unclear. CDR1 MNHNY and CDR2 SVGAGI come from the germline V gene (reference sequence). V lost 2 bases and J lost 5, with 7 bases in between. The CDR3 spans 13 residues. For the CDR3, the DNA is TGTGCCAGCAGTTACAATCACAACAATGAGCAGTTCTTC. It codes for CASSYNHNNEQFF.

This clonotype came up many times. This rearrangement joins TRBV20-1 to TRBJ2-7, with D perhaps TRBD1 (6 bases). CDR3 length: 12 residues. The V gene's germline CDR1 is DFQATT and CDR2 SNEGSKA (reference sequence). V lost 7 bases and J 3 bases, leaving 13 bases between the germline ends. In DNA, the CDR3 is TGCAGTGGACGACAGGATCTCTACGAGCAGTACTTC. Its protein product is CSGRQDLYEQYF.

V gene TRBV11-2 combines with J gene TRBJ2-5; tentative D call: TRBD2 (6 bases). Germline loops: CDR1 SGHAT, CDR2 FQNNGV. This CDR3 comprises 13 residues. V was trimmed by 4 bases and J by 5 bases, leaving 11 bases between them. The CDR3 DNA is TGTGCCAGCAGCTGGGGGGTTCGGGAGACCCAGTACTTC. This translates into CASSWGVRETQYF.

The chain links TRBV27 to TRBJ2-7; 9 bases agree with TRBD2. There are 16 residues in the CDR3. CDR1 MNHEY and CDR2 SMNVEV come from the germline V gene (reference sequence). V trimming: 4 bases; J trimming: 5 bases; junction bases outside the gene matches: 12. The CDR3 sequence: CASSSRRTSAVDEQYF. The CDR3 nucleotides read TGTGCCAGCAGTTCCCGGCGGACTAGCGCAGTCGACGAGCAGTACTTC.

CDR3 coding DNA: TGTGCCAGCAGCCCCCCCGCAGGACCTCCCTTTTTCCGGAACACTGAAGCTTTCTTT. Translating gives CASSPPAGPPFFRNTEAFF. The J gene is TRBJ1-1, the V gene TRBV7-6; no firm D call. This CDR3 has 19 amino acids. Germline CDR1 is SGHVS and CDR2 is FNYEAQ. V gave up 5 bases and J gave up 1 base, with 26 bases separating them.

This clonotype occurred a few times. CDR3 amino acids: CSARDGERKTYEQYF. DNA for the CDR3: TGCAGTGCTAGAGATGGGGAGCGCAAGACCTACGAGCAGTACTTC. V gene TRBV20-1 combines with J gene TRBJ2-7; D may be TRBD2 (5 bases). V gave up 0 bases and J gave up 2 bases, with 14 bases separating them. The CDR3 consists of 15 residues. Germline-derived CDR1 and CDR2 are DFQATT and SNEGSKA (reference sequence).

This clonotype was counted only a few times. J is TRBJ2-5 and V is TRBV20-1, with 11 bases lining up with TRBD2. This CDR3 contains 13 residues. The junction had 4 bases not matched to a gene; V was cut back by 6 bases and J by 4 bases. Germline CDR1 is DFQATT and CDR2 is SNEGSKA (reference sequence). The CDR3 nucleotides are TGCAGTGCCCAACTAGCGGGGGTAGAGACCCAGTACTTC. Amino acid sequence: CSAQLAGVETQYF.

This clonotype was counted between two and nine times. In DNA, the CDR3 is TGTGCCAGCAGCTTAGAGGGGTATGAAGCTTTCTTT. Its protein product is CASSLEGYEAFF. J is TRBJ1-1 and V is TRBV13, with D possibly matching TRBD1 (5 bases). The CDR3 has 12 amino acids. Germline V gene data show CDR1 as PRHDT and CDR2 as FYEKMQ (reference sequence). Trimming shortened V by 1 base and J by 7 bases, and 7 bases separated the two germline ends.

This clonotype occurred a few times. The gene calls are TRBV27 and TRBJ2-1; 7 bases line up with TRBD1. Trimming took 4 bases from V and 2 from J; bases not matched to a gene: 5. CDR3 length: 15 amino acids. CDR1 and CDR2 from the germline V gene are MNHEY and SMNVEV (reference sequence). The CDR3 loop reads CASSSTGAAYNEQFF. CDR3 sequence (DNA): TGTGCCAGCAGTTCAACAGGGGCGGCCTACAATGAGCAGTTCTTC.

This chain links TRBV2 with TRBJ1-4; maybe TRBD1 (5 bases). This CDR3 is built from 14 residues. The V gene's germline CDR1 is SNHLY and CDR2 FYNNEI. The germline V and J ends were trimmed by 4 bases and 4 bases, with 10 bases remaining between them. For the CDR3, the DNA is TGTGCCAGCAGTGGCGGGACGCTTAATGAAAAACTGTTTTTT. Encoded protein: CASSGGTLNEKLFF.

This clonotype has just a few counts. The rearrangement uses TRBV29-1 and TRBJ1-5, with TRBD1 matching 8 bases. The CDR3 length is 14 residues. The germline V gene encodes CDR1 SQVTM and CDR2 ANQGSEA. The trim removed 7 bases at V and 0 bases at J, leaving 5 bases unmatched. CDR3 region: CSAWTGNSNQPQHF. The CDR3 DNA is TGCAGCGCCTGGACAGGGAATAGCAATCAGCCCCAGCATTTT.

Many counts were recorded for this clonotype. The gene calls are TRBV20-1 and TRBJ2-1; unclear D gene. This CDR3 spans 15 amino acids. Germline CDR1 DFQATT, CDR2 SNEGSKA (reference sequence). V lost 0 bases and J 6 bases, leaving 15 bases between the germline ends. CDR3 coding DNA: TGCAGTGCTAGAGATCCGTGGCGGATGTCCAATGAGCAGTTCTTC. As protein: CSARDPWRMSNEQFF.

The chain is built from TRBV5-1 and TRBJ1-1; D is ambiguous. The CDR3 has 16 amino acids. Trimming pared 0 bases from V and 1 base from J, leaving 13 bases between. Germline V lookup: CDR1 SGHRS, CDR2 YFSETQ. The DNA of the CDR3 is TGCGCCAGCAGCTTGGCCTCAACCCGAAGGAACACTGAAGCTTTCTTT. Its protein is CASSLASTRRNTEAFF.

Regarding this clonotype: At one boundary the junction diverges from the germline segment, which might be a read error. The rearrangement uses TRBV13 and TRBJ2-4; D is unresolved. The CDR3 is 14 amino acids. From germline, CDR1 is PRHDT and CDR2 FYEKMQ (reference sequence). The CDR3 DNA sequence: TGTGCCTGCAGCTTTGGCAGGGCCAAAAACATTCAGTACTTC. This translates into CACSFGRAKNIQYF.

This clonotype was detected a few times. This chain links TRBV20-1 with TRBJ1-4, with D perhaps TRBD1 (6 bases). Trimming removed 1 base from V and 7 bases from J, with 7 bases in between. The CDR3 length is 12 residues. Germline V gene data show CDR1 as DFQATT and CDR2 as SNEGSKA (reference sequence). CDR3 bases: TGCAGTGCTAGAGCGGACAGTGAAAAACTGTTTTTT. Amino acid sequence: CSARADSEKLFF.

The chain uses TRBV10-3 and TRBJ2-5; D is perhaps TRBD1 or TRBD2 (6 bases each). Looked up from germline, CDR1 is ENHRY and CDR2 is SYGVKD. CDR3 size: 14 residues. Between the trimmed V and J ends, which lost 3 bases and 5 bases, there was a span of 13 bases. CDR3 amino acids: CAISDLGGRETQYF. CDR3 nucleotides: TGTGCCATCAGTGATCTGGGGGGCCGGGAGACCCAGTACTTC.